The 9 T cell receptor beta chains below come from one sample, sequenced in a study of CD8+CD57+ T cells in acquired aplastic anemia. For sequencing, patients were chosen who had shown expansion of CD8+CD57+ cells by flow cytometry. TCR beta VDJ combinations and CDR3 sequences were profiled from genomic DNA. Each CDR3 protein is one row after TCRdb ran MiXCR on the reads. The repertoire has approximately 470,000 distinct CDR3 sequences, over 25% of them found once; the top ten carry around 0.82%. The source material was sorted CD4+, CD8+, or CD8+CD57+ T cells (not recorded which) from PBMCs. These TCRs come from a human donor with aplastic anemia.

The chain has TRBV10-3 and TRBJ2-5; tentatively, D is TRBD1 or TRBD2 (6 bases each). Trimming shortened V by 0 bases and J by 9 bases, and 14 bases separated the two germline ends. The CDR3 is made up of 14 amino acids. Germline V gene sequence: CDR1 ENHRY, CDR2 SYGVKD. The CDR3 nucleotides are TGTGCCATCAGTGAGTCGATTTCTAGGGGGGCCCAGTACTTC. Its protein is CAISESISRGAQYF.

This clonotype was observed a few times. This chain connects TRBV5-6 to TRBJ2-7; D tentatively reads TRBD1 or TRBD2 (5 bases each). Trimming removed 8 bases at V and 1 base at J, with 25 bases between. The CDR3 covers 17 residues. CDR1 SGHDT and CDR2 YYEEEE come from the germline V gene. CDR3 DNA: TGTGCCAGTCGTCTGGCCATGCTCAGGGACCAATCCTACGAGCAGTACTTC. It codes for CASRLAMLRDQSYEQYF.

This clonotype was detected a few times. The chain uses TRBV6-1 and TRBJ2-1, with no clear D. The germline V gene encodes CDR1 MNHNS and CDR2 SASEGT. This CDR3 comprises 12 residues. V was shortened by 5 bases and J by 5 bases, with 7 bases between the two germline ends. As DNA, the CDR3 is TGTGCCAGCAGTCCAAGGGACAATGAGCAGTTCTTC. Its translation: CASSPRDNEQFF.

This clonotype has at least ten counts. The V gene is TRBV20-1, the J gene TRBJ1-2; D perhaps matches TRBD1 (5 bases). CDR1 is DFQATT and CDR2 is SNEGSKA in the germline V gene (reference sequence). The V gene lost 3 bases and the J gene lost 8 bases, with 19 bases spanning the gap. The CDR3 is made up of 14 amino acids. CDR3: CSARRTPSSKGYTF. CDR3 in DNA: TGCAGTGCTAGGCGGACACCGAGCTCTAAGGGCTACACCTTC.

The table lists this clonotype with a few counts. V usage is TRBV30 and J usage is TRBJ1-2; no clear D. This CDR3 is built from 11 residues. Germline values: CDR1 GTSNPN, CDR2 SVGIG (reference sequence). The CDR3 loop reads CAYHGGYGYTF. In nucleotides, the CDR3 is TGTGCTTATCACGGAGGCTATGGCTACACCTTC.

With respect to this clonotype: With a much larger clone just one base away, this may be a read error. The chain employs TRBV7-2 and TRBJ1-1; the match to TRBD1 covers 8 bases. Germline assignment: CDR1 SGHTA and CDR2 FQGNSA. J lost 4 bases, V lost 5 bases, and 3 bases had no gene match. CDR3 length: 13 residues. The CDR3 here is CASSRTGTTEAFF. CDR3 in DNA: TGTGCCAGCAGCCGGACAGGGACCACTGAAGCTTTCTTT.

This clonotype has just a few counts. The chain carries TRBV6-2 or TRBV6-3 and TRBJ1-5; no clear D gene. V dropped 2 bases and J dropped 2 bases, with 16 bases sitting between them. Germline lookup yields CDR1 MNHEY and CDR2 SVGEGT. The CDR3 extends over 17 amino acids. In DNA form, the CDR3 reads TGTGCCAGCAGTTACCTTCCGGGAACAGATGGCAATCAGCCCCAGCATTTT. Protein product: CASSYLPGTDGNQPQHF.

At least ten counts were recorded for this clonotype. CDR3 region: CASSEDSGGGDEQFF. The DNA for the CDR3 is TGTGCCAGCAGTGAAGATAGCGGAGGAGGTGATGAGCAGTTCTTC. The chain has TRBV2 and TRBJ2-1; possible D gene TRBD2, 6 bases. This CDR3 spans 15 amino acids. The germline gives CDR1 SNHLY, CDR2 FYNNEI. Trimming took off 1 base at V and 8 bases at J, with 15 bases between the two ends.

In this sample, this clonotype turned up many times. The V gene is TRBV7-9, the J gene TRBJ2-2; D call uncertain. The ends were cut back, 5 bases at V and 6 bases at J, with 4 bases in the middle. CDR3 size: 11 residues. Germline lookup yields CDR1 SEHNR and CDR2 FQNEAQ (reference sequence). The CDR3 sequence is CASSLSGELFF. CDR3 nucleotide sequence: TGTGCCAGCAGCCTCTCCGGGGAGCTGTTTTTT.